These 28 T cell receptor beta chains came from one sample sequenced in a study of T cells in Graves' hyperthyroidism and ophthalmopathy (dated by TCRdb to about 2019). Libraries were built with multiplex PCR. For sequencing, an Illumina HiSeq 2000 was employed. Amplification of TCR beta CDR3 regions was carried out from RNA transcripts. A first-round RT-PCR of the TCR CDR3 used the HTBI primer set with the Qiagen OneStep RT-PCR kit. In TCRdb, the public reads were trimmed at Q25 with fastp and aligned with MiXCR, with productive beta chains retained. Rows merge per CDR3 protein into single entries with the most common DNA and genes. Counted in this sample were approximately 520,000 distinct CDR3 sequences; around 20% of them appeared once. In total, the top ten clones hold about 26% of the sample. Sequenced: blood. Every receptor here comes from a man younger than 35 with Graves' hyperthyroidism.

In the case of this clonotype: Being one base from a much bigger clone, this may be a read error. As the CDR3 is not closed by the conserved phenylalanine or tryptophan, this likely results from a read error. The chain recombines TRBV12-3 or TRBV12-4 with TRBJ1-2, with a possible D match to TRBD1 (5 bases). The CDR3 loop spans 13 amino acids. Trimming took 7 bases from V and 4 from J, leaving 13 bases between them. Written as DNA, the CDR3 is TGTGCCAGCACCTTATTCGGGGGCTATGGCTACACCTAC. This encodes CASTLFGGYGYTY.

This clonotype was detected ten times or more. The V call is TRBV28, the J call TRBJ1-1, with D perhaps TRBD1 (6 bases). This CDR3 contains 13 residues. Deletions cut 6 bases from V and 11 bases from J, with 19 bases between. Germline V gene sequence: CDR1 MDHEN, CDR2 SYDVKM. Here the CDR3 reads CASSGGASLEAFF. CDR3 sequence (DNA): TGTGCCAGCAGCGGGGGGGCCTCCCTTGAGGCTTTCTTT.

The sample holds a few counts of this clonotype. This chain joins TRBV2 and TRBJ1-5, with D perhaps matching TRBD1 (5 bases). Trimming took off 4 bases at V and 3 bases at J, with 10 bases between the two ends. This CDR3 has 14 residues. Germline CDR1 is SNHLY and CDR2 is FYNNEI. CDR3 loop: CASSVPGLNQPQHF. The CDR3 DNA reads TGTGCCAGCAGTGTCCCAGGGCTCAATCAGCCCCAGCATTTT.

V and J are TRBV12-5 and TRBJ1-5; D uncertain. Germline loops: CDR1 LGHNT, CDR2 FRNRAP. The CDR3 loop spans 12 amino acids. The V end lost 4 bases, the J end lost 3 bases, and 4 bases lay between the germline ends. The chain's CDR3 is CASGSPNQPQHF. CDR3 bases: TGTGCTAGTGGTTCGCCCAATCAGCCCCAGCATTTT.

This chain joins TRBV11-3 and TRBJ1-1; D perhaps matches TRBD1 (5 bases). This CDR3 is 15 amino acids long. V shed 6 bases and J shed 5 bases, with 19 bases lying between them. The germline gives CDR1 SGHNT, CDR2 YENEEA. CDR3 bases: TGTGCCAGCAGTCCGAGTCCGGGACTAAGGACTGAAGCTTTCTTT. It yields the protein CASSPSPGLRTEAFF.

V gene TRBV5-6 combines with J gene TRBJ1-2; D is perhaps TRBD1 (5 bases). There are 14 residues in the CDR3. CDR1 is SGHDT and CDR2 is YYEEEE in the germline V gene. V dropped 4 bases and J dropped 5 bases, with 15 bases sitting between them. CDR3 sequence reads: CASSGPTDFYGYTF. The CDR3 DNA reads TGTGCCAGCAGCGGGCCGACAGACTTTTATGGCTACACCTTC.

This clonotype was recorded a few times. The chain joins TRBV29-1 to TRBJ2-7; D is tentatively TRBD1 or TRBD2 (5 bases each). The CDR3 consists of 12 residues. Trimming removed 4 bases at V and 5 bases at J, with 12 bases between. The V gene's germline CDR1 is SQVTM and CDR2 ANQGSEA. The CDR3 DNA sequence: TGCAGCGTTGGTCAGGGAGCCAACGAGCAGTACTTC. Its protein product is CSVGQGANEQYF.

At least ten counts were recorded for this clonotype. CDR3 amino acids: CASSYGFLGRARAEAFF. The DNA of the CDR3 is TGTGCCAGCAGTTACGGTTTCTTGGGCAGGGCAAGGGCTGAAGCTTTCTTT. The J gene is TRBJ1-1, the V gene TRBV6-2 or TRBV6-3; TRBD1 might be the D (5 bases). Trimming pared 2 bases from V and 6 bases from J, leaving 22 bases between. CDR3 length: 17 amino acids. From germline, CDR1 is MNHEY and CDR2 SVGEGT.

The CDR3 DNA is TGTGCCAGCCAGGGAGGGGGGGTTCGAGAGACCCAGTACTTC. Translated, it gives CASQGGGVRETQYF. V and J are TRBV12-3 or TRBV12-4 and TRBJ2-5, with a weak D call TRBD2 (7 bases). Deletions cut 8 bases from V and 4 bases from J, with 17 bases between. The CDR3 is 14 residues long.

This clonotype was seen repeatedly, ten times or more. V and J are TRBV10-2 and TRBJ1-2, with D possibly TRBD1 on 6 matching bases. Germline V lookup: CDR1 WSHSY, CDR2 SAAADI. V was trimmed by 5 bases and J by 4 bases, leaving 23 bases between them. The CDR3 runs 17 residues. CDR3 sequence reads: CASSQNLRDTRGYGYTF. The CDR3 DNA is TGCGCCAGCAGTCAGAACCTGCGGGACACACGAGGCTATGGCTACACCTTC.

The rearrangement links TRBV12-3 or TRBV12-4 to TRBJ2-5, with 16 positions matching TRBD2. V dropped 4 bases and J dropped 2; count of bases not matched to a gene: 13. The CDR3 is 20 residues long. Written as DNA, the CDR3 is TGTGCCAGCAGTTCTCCGGGACTAGCGGGAGGGCCTCATTTGCAAGAGACCCAGTACTTC. Translating gives CASSSPGLAGGPHLQETQYF.

The chain has TRBV12-3 or TRBV12-4 and TRBJ2-7; D gene uncertain. Trimming stripped 5 bases from V and 6 bases from J, with 11 bases between. The length of the CDR3 is 12 residues. CDR3 sequence: CASSQLGGEQYF. The DNA for the CDR3 is TGTGCCAGCAGTCAACTTGGTGGCGAGCAGTACTTC.

This clonotype appeared many times. This chain joins TRBV29-1 and TRBJ1-2; D unclear. V shed 0 bases and J shed 4 bases, with 3 bases lying between them. CDR1 is SQVTM and CDR2 is ANQGSEA in the germline V gene. The CDR3 sequence is 11 residues long. Written as DNA, the CDR3 is TGCAGCGTTGAAGACTTCTATGGCTACACCTTC. It specifies CSVEDFYGYTF.

The chain combines TRBV29-1 with TRBJ1-2, with TRBD1 as a possible D gene (6 bases). V was shortened by 0 bases and J by 8 bases, with 19 bases between the two germline ends. This CDR3 comprises 15 residues. Germline V gene sequence: CDR1 SQVTM, CDR2 ANQGSEA. The CDR3 nucleotides read TGCAGCGTTGAAGACCCCCCAGGGGCGAGGAGGGGCTACACCTTC. As protein: CSVEDPPGARRGYTF.

Ten or more counts support this clonotype. This chain joins TRBV12-3 or TRBV12-4 and TRBJ2-2; D is uncertain. Trimming stripped 6 bases from V and 6 bases from J, with 14 bases between. This CDR3 spans 14 amino acids. The CDR3: CASRTNGDAGELFF. The CDR3 nucleotides read TGTGCCAGCAGAACTAATGGAGACGCCGGGGAGCTGTTTTTT.

This clonotype was seen many times. The rearrangement joins TRBV20-1 to TRBJ1-1; 9 bases agree with TRBD1. Germline V gene sequence: CDR1 DFQATT, CDR2 SNEGSKA (reference sequence). The ends lost 5 bases at V and 11 bases at J; junction bases unmatched: 12. This CDR3 has 13 amino acids. The DNA of the CDR3 is TGCAGTGCTGACGGGACAGGGCACAGTTTGGCTTTCTTT. Its translation: CSADGTGHSLAFF.

The chain joins TRBV20-1 to TRBJ1-3; D unresolved. The CDR3 has 11 residues. V was pared by 0 bases and J by 6 bases, with 3 bases between. CDR1 is DFQATT, CDR2 SNEGSKA, per germline (reference sequence). CDR3 sequence: CSAREKNTIYF. CDR3 nucleotides: TGCAGTGCTAGAGAGAAAAACACCATATATTTT.

This clonotype was counted at least ten times. V gene TRBV6-5 combines with J gene TRBJ2-5; tentatively, D is TRBD2 (5 bases). V dropped 2 bases and J dropped 5 bases, with 15 bases sitting between them. The CDR3 runs to 15 residues. The germline gives CDR1 MNHEY, CDR2 SVGAGI. The CDR3 nucleotides are TGTGCCAGCAGTTACGACTCTAGGCCGGGGGAGACCCAGTACTTC. This encodes CASSYDSRPGETQYF.

This clonotype was observed many times. This sequence joins TRBV6-5 and TRBJ1-5; 10 bases map to TRBD1. Germline loops: CDR1 MNHEY, CDR2 SVGAGI. This CDR3 contains 15 residues. The trim removed 4 bases at V and 6 bases at J, leaving 6 bases unmatched. This CDR3 is CASSSDRGRTQPQHF. CDR3 bases: TGTGCCAGCAGTTCCGACAGGGGGCGAACTCAGCCCCAGCATTTT.

This clonotype was seen ten or more times. The chain combines TRBV5-6 with TRBJ2-2; no definite D call. V shed 2 bases and J shed 6 bases, with 8 bases lying between them. Germline V gene lookup returns CDR1 SGHDT and CDR2 YYEEEE. The CDR3 totals 13 residues. This CDR3 reads CASSFGSPGELFF. Here the CDR3 DNA reads TGTGCCAGCAGCTTTGGATCCCCCGGGGAGCTGTTTTTT.

The sample holds many counts of this clonotype. The rearrangement links TRBV20-1 to TRBJ2-7; D is uncertain. The CDR3 sequence is 11 residues long. Trimming took off 7 bases at V and 3 bases at J, with 10 bases between the two ends. Looked up from germline, CDR1 is DFQATT and CDR2 is SNEGSKA (reference sequence). The CDR3 nucleotides are TGCAGTGTGGGAACGCTCTACGAGCAGTACTTC. Translation: CSVGTLYEQYF.

This clonotype was seen at least ten times. The chain has TRBV6-1 and TRBJ2-7, with 12 bases fitting TRBD1. The CDR3 extends over 13 amino acids. V lost 6 bases and J lost 8; bases outside the gene matches: 5. In germline, CDR1 is MNHNS, CDR2 SASEGT. CDR3 sequence: CASSPGQGAQQYF. For the CDR3, the DNA is TGTGCCAGCAGCCCGGGACAGGGGGCCCAGCAGTACTTC.

CDR3 nucleotide sequence: TGTGCCAGCCGTCAGGCGGATTCACCCCTCCACTTT. Protein: CASRQADSPLHF. The rearrangement links TRBV7-9 to TRBJ1-6, with unresolved D. From germline, CDR1 is SEHNR and CDR2 FQNEAQ (reference sequence). Trimming cost V 8 bases and J 8 bases, with 10 bases left between them. The CDR3 runs to 12 residues.

There are many counts of this clonotype. The chain carries TRBV9 and TRBJ2-7, with 9 bases aligning to TRBD1. This CDR3 comprises 14 residues. Germline CDR1 SGDLS, CDR2 YYNGEE. The V and J ends lost 2 bases and 2 bases, in that order; junction bases with no gene match: 2. The chain's CDR3 is CASSVGTGTYEQYF. The DNA for the CDR3 is TGTGCCAGCAGCGTCGGGACAGGGACCTACGAGCAGTACTTC.

Details on this clonotype: A single base separates this from a much larger clone, so it may be a read error. The chain links TRBV28 to TRBJ1-1; the D gene is possibly TRBD1 (5 bases). Germline CDR1 MDHEN, CDR2 SYDVKM. CDR3 length: 14 amino acids. The ends were cut back, 7 bases at V and 0 bases at J, with 12 bases in the middle. The CDR3 region is CASKLGALNTEAFF. DNA for the CDR3: TGTGCCAGCAAGTTAGGGGCACTGAACACTGAAGCTTTCTTT. Looking up the rest from reference TRBV28 and TRBJ1-1 gives the full variable domain: DVKVTQSSRYLVKRTGEKVFLECVQDMDHENMFWYRQDPGLGLRLIYFSYDVKMKEKGDIPEGYSVSREKKERFSLILESASTNQTSMYLCASKLGALNTEAFFGQGTRLTVV.

The genes are TRBV13 and TRBJ2-7, with TRBD2 identical over 8 bases. Losses at the gene ends were 6 bases for V and 4 bases for J; bases not matched to a gene: 8. The germline gives CDR1 PRHDT, CDR2 FYEKMQ (reference sequence). The CDR3 extends over 14 amino acids. CDR3 sequence (DNA): TGTGCCAGCAGTCCCGGTAGCGGGGATTACGAGCAGTACTTC. Protein product: CASSPGSGDYEQYF.

Many counts were recorded for this clonotype. This chain joins TRBV6-5 and TRBJ1-3, with D hard to call. CDR3 length equals 15 residues. V lost 3 bases, J lost 0 bases, and 9 bases lay in between. In germline, CDR1 is MNHEY, CDR2 SVGAGI. The CDR3 DNA is TGTGCCAGCAGTTATTCTTCCGGCTCTGGAAACACCATATATTTT. Protein sequence: CASSYSSGSGNTIYF.

The rearrangement uses TRBV6-1 and TRBJ2-7, with TRBD2 matching 11 bases. V trimming: 6 bases; J trimming: 5 bases; junction bases outside the gene matches: 9. Germline V gene data show CDR1 as MNHNS and CDR2 as SASEGT. This CDR3 is built from 15 residues. Here the CDR3 reads CASSHTSGRINEQYF. CDR3 DNA sequence: TGTGCCAGCAGCCACACTAGCGGGAGAATCAACGAGCAGTACTTC.